The next 17 T cell receptor beta chains were all read from a single sample in a study of cytotoxic CD8 clonotypes in ibrutinib-treated CLL (dated by TCRdb to the early 2020s). Library construction relied on the immunoSEQ multiplex PCR assay. Here the immuneACCESS table is served through TCRdb, limited to in-frame sequences with V and J called. Missing clones are a known gap in these copies; in checked studies unresolved V genes cover under half, and the rest lacks a known reason. For this sample there are around 310,000 clones; 80% appear just once. Over 5.5% of the sample lies in the top ten. The sequenced sample was PBMCs, obtained before ibrutinib treatment. The receptors originated from a human donor with chronic lymphocytic leukemia.

The chain carries TRBV7-9 and TRBJ1-1, with D perhaps matching TRBD1 (5 bases). V shed 4 bases and J shed 11 bases, with 8 bases lying between them. The CDR3 is made up of 10 amino acids. The germline V gene encodes CDR1 SEHNR and CDR2 FQNEAQ (reference sequence). The CDR3 loop is CASSSGLAFF. DNA for the CDR3: TGTGCCAGCAGCTCAGGGCTGGCTTTCTTT.

This chain uses TRBV18 with TRBJ1-4; 9 positions match TRBD1. This CDR3 has 17 amino acids. Losses at the gene ends were 2 bases for V and 0 bases for J; bases not matched to a gene: 4. Germline V CDR1 and CDR2: KGHSH, LQKENI. CDR3 region: CASSPGTGGATNEKLFF. The CDR3 DNA reads TGTGCCAGCTCACCAGGAACAGGGGGCGCAACTAATGAAAAACTGTTTTTT. Full variable domain (outside the CDR3, taken from reference TRBV18 and TRBJ1-4): NAGVMQNPRHLVRRRGQEARLRCSPMKGHSHVYWYRQLPEEGLKFMVYLQKENIIDESGMPKERFSAEFPKEGPSILRIQQVVRGDSAAYFCASSPGTGGATNEKLFFGSGTQLSVL.

The rearrangement links TRBV5-6 to TRBJ1-5, with D perhaps matching TRBD1 (6 bases). The CDR3 consists of 13 residues. Trimming took off 4 bases at V and 7 bases at J, with 12 bases between the two ends. From germline, CDR1 is SGHDT and CDR2 YYEEEE. The CDR3 DNA follows: TGTGCCAGCAGCCAAAACAGGGTCCAGCCCCAGCATTTT. Translating it yields CASSQNRVQPQHF.

As to this clone: A read error may be the cause here, since a much bigger clone is one base away. V is TRBV2 and J is TRBJ2-7, with no clear D. The V gene's germline CDR1 is SNHLY and CDR2 FYNNEI. This CDR3 region has 14 residues. Trimming took 6 bases from V and 2 from J, leaving 14 bases between them. The DNA of the CDR3 is TGTGCCAGCAGCCAAGAGTACGGTCCCTACGAGCAGTACTTC. It specifies CASSQEYGPYEQYF.

The gene calls are TRBV5-1 and TRBJ2-5; 9 bases agree with TRBD1. After removal of 6 bases from V and 1 base from J, the junction contained 7 bases not matched to a gene. The length of the CDR3 is 15 residues. Germline CDR1 and CDR2: SGHRS and YFSETQ. This chain's CDR3 is CASKFGTGFQETQYF. For the CDR3, the DNA is TGCGCCAGCAAATTTGGGACAGGGTTCCAAGAGACCCAGTACTTC.

The genes are TRBV19 and TRBJ2-3; D remains unclear. Per germline, CDR1 LNHDA and CDR2 SQIVND (reference sequence). Trimming shortened V by 3 bases and J by 5 bases, and 6 bases separated the two germline ends. The length of the CDR3 is 12 residues. Written as DNA, the CDR3 is TGTGCCAGTAGTATCCAACGAGATACGCAGTATTTT. Protein product: CASSIQRDTQYF.

V is TRBV18 and J is TRBJ1-5; D not resolved. CDR1 and CDR2 from the germline V gene are KGHSH and LQKENI. The V gene lost 2 bases and the J gene lost 11 bases, with 13 bases spanning the gap. The CDR3 has 13 amino acids. CDR3 DNA: TGTGCCAGCTCACCAGTCATATCCGGTGCCCAGCATTTT. The encoded protein is CASSPVISGAQHF.

The chain uses TRBV18 and TRBJ1-1; 9 nucleotides match TRBD1. Per the germline V gene, CDR1 is KGHSH and CDR2 is LQKENI. The trim removed 3 bases at V and 0 bases at J, leaving 8 bases unmatched. The CDR3 runs to 17 residues. The CDR3 DNA reads as TGTGCCAGCTCACCCTGGACAGGGGCTCACTTGAACACTGAAGCTTTCTTT. Its protein is CASSPWTGAHLNTEAFF.

V usage is TRBV19 and J usage is TRBJ1-4, with 9 bases identical to TRBD1. Germline CDR1 LNHDA, CDR2 SQIVND (reference sequence). The trim removed 6 bases at V and 3 bases at J, leaving 5 bases unmatched. This CDR3 comprises 15 residues. The CDR3: CASRPRTGANEKLFF. The CDR3 region has the DNA TGTGCCAGTAGACCAAGGACAGGGGCTAATGAAAAACTGTTTTTT.

This clone appeared once. This rearrangement joins TRBV19 to TRBJ2-1; 8 bases line up with TRBD2. Trimming at V came to 10 bases and at J to 4 bases, leaving 3 bases not matched to a gene. The CDR3 consists of 12 residues. Germline values: CDR1 LNHDA, CDR2 SQIVND (reference sequence). The CDR3 protein is CATQRGYNEQFF. The CDR3 DNA is TGTGCCACCCAGCGGGGGTACAATGAGCAGTTCTTC.

This chain uses TRBV5-1 with TRBJ2-3, with 7 bases fitting TRBD2. The CDR3 extends over 15 amino acids. CDR1 and CDR2 from the germline V gene are SGHRS and YFSETQ. V shed 4 bases, J shed 1 base, and the junction held 6 bases outside the gene matches. The CDR3 DNA is TGCGCCAGCAGCCTGGAACTAGCGCGCACAGATACGCAGTATTTT. Residues: CASSLELARTDTQYF.

The gene calls are TRBV25-1 and TRBJ1-1, with a weak D call TRBD1 (5 bases). Germline V CDR1 and CDR2: MGHDK, SYGVNS. The V and J ends lost 6 bases and 3 bases respectively, with 17 bases between them. This CDR3 spans 15 amino acids. The CDR3 DNA follows: TGTGCCAGCAGGAGGGGCACTCAAGGGGACACTGAAGCTTTCTTT. It codes for CASRRGTQGDTEAFF.

The chain links TRBV7-9 to TRBJ2-7; TRBD2 might be the D (5 bases). The CDR3 runs to 14 residues. V shed 1 base and J shed 2 bases, with 9 bases lying between them. In germline, CDR1 is SEHNR, CDR2 FQNEAQ (reference sequence). The CDR3 reads CASSLGAGAYEQYF. For the CDR3, the DNA is TGTGCCAGCAGCTTAGGGGCGGGTGCCTACGAGCAGTACTTC. The full variable domain, with the rest looked up from reference TRBV7-9 and TRBJ2-7, is DTGVSQNPRHKITKRGQNVTFRCDPISEHNRLYWYRQTLGQGPEFLTYFQNEAQLEKSRLLSDRFSAERPKGSFSTLEIQRTEQGDSAMYLCASSLGAGAYEQYFGPGTRLTVT.

V usage is TRBV4-3 and J usage is TRBJ2-1; TRBD1 or TRBD2 may be the D gene (6 bases each). Germline CDR1 LGHNA, CDR2 YSLEER. V lost 4 bases, J lost 3 bases, and 22 bases lay in between. The CDR3 contains 18 residues. CDR3 in DNA: TGCGCCAGCAGCCCCTCTGGAGGGGGGAGGCCTTTCTACAATGAGCAGTTCTTC. The encoded protein is CASSPSGGGRPFYNEQFF.

The chain has TRBV20-1 and TRBJ2-7; 11 nucleotides line up with TRBD2. The CDR3 loop spans 11 amino acids. Germline V gene sequence: CDR1 DFQATT, CDR2 SNEGSKA (reference sequence). CDR3 DNA sequence: TGCAGCGGGACTAGCGGCTACGAGCAGTACTTC. It translates to CSGTSGYEQYF.

This clone has just a few counts. This chain joins TRBV7-8 and TRBJ2-7; 7 bases align to TRBD2. Germline values: CDR1 SGHVS, CDR2 FQNEAQ. This CDR3 has 17 residues. Losses at the gene ends were 0 bases for V and 6 bases for J; bases not matched to a gene: 14. The CDR3 loop is CASSLAVGAGDGGEQYF. The CDR3 DNA is TGTGCCAGCAGCTTAGCCGTCGGGGCGGGAGATGGGGGCGAGCAGTACTTC.

The chain has TRBV6-5 and TRBJ2-2; D might be TRBD2 (5 bases). Germline V gene data show CDR1 as MNHEY and CDR2 as SVGAGI. Trimming took 6 bases from V and 6 from J, leaving 17 bases between them. This CDR3 region has 15 residues. The DNA for the CDR3 is TGTGCCAGCAGCCCCCTAGCCCTACCCCCCGGGGAGCTGTTTTTT. Translating it yields CASSPLALPPGELFF.